Below are 26 T cell receptor beta chains sequenced from a single sample in a study of PD-1 blockade in classical Hodgkin lymphoma. TCRdb keeps only in-frame clones here, not all; method: immunoSEQ multiplex PCR. The sample contains under 35,000 clones, approximately 70% of which appear only once. Time point described: cycle 4 day 1 (C4D1), after about 6 weeks of nivolumab. Patients all relapsed after autologous stem cell transplantation, and there was variation in brentuximab vedotin exposure. The sequenced sample was peripheral blood mononuclear cells (PBMCs), obtained before the fourth cycle of nivolumab. The receptors stem from a human donor with classical Hodgkin lymphoma.

The V and J genes are TRBV11-2 and TRBJ1-1, with no clear D. CDR1 and CDR2 from the germline V gene are SGHAT and FQNNGV. Trimming removed 5 bases at V and 0 bases at J, with 13 bases between. The CDR3 consists of 15 residues. CDR3 sequence (DNA): TGTGCCAGCAGCCCGAATCCTAACATGAACACTGAAGCTTTCTTT. Translating it yields CASSPNPNMNTEAFF.

The chain couples TRBV5-1 to TRBJ2-5; 7 nucleotides match TRBD1. This CDR3 has 14 residues. Losses at the gene ends were 5 bases for V and 4 bases for J; bases not matched to a gene: 8. Germline CDR1 SGHRS, CDR2 YFSETQ. The CDR3 reads CASRDTGAGETQYF. The CDR3 coding sequence is TGCGCCAGCAGAGATACAGGGGCGGGAGAGACCCAGTACTTC.

The chain joins TRBV29-1 to TRBJ1-3, with a possible D match to TRBD1 (6 bases). The CDR3 consists of 15 residues. Germline lookup yields CDR1 SQVTM and CDR2 ANQGSEA. V lost 4 bases and J lost 2, with 15 bases in between. The CDR3 sequence: CSVAEDRVTGNTIYF. CDR3 nucleotides: TGCAGCGTTGCAGAGGACAGAGTAACTGGAAACACCATATATTTT.

J is TRBJ1-2 and V is TRBV4-3; D is possibly TRBD1 (5 bases). The germline V gene has CDR1 LGHNA and CDR2 YSLEER. CDR3 size: 17 residues. V lost 0 bases to trimming and J lost 3 bases, with 17 bases between them. The DNA for the CDR3 is TGCGCCAGCAGCCAAGAATCGGGCAGGGCGGGGGACTATGGCTACACCTTC. Protein: CASSQESGRAGDYGYTF.

V and J are TRBV6-5 and TRBJ2-7; 7 bases match TRBD1. The CDR3 is 12 amino acids. V gave up 10 bases and J gave up 6 bases; unmatched junction bases: 9. The germline V gene has CDR1 MNHEY and CDR2 SVGAGI. This CDR3 is CATQDRPGEQYF. In DNA form, the CDR3 reads TGTGCCACCCAGGACAGGCCCGGCGAGCAGTACTTC.

CDR3 loop: CASRRTGGGSPLHF. The CDR3 nucleotides are TGTGCCAGCCGGCGGACAGGGGGAGGTTCACCCCTCCACTTT. The chain joins TRBV5-8 to TRBJ1-6; TRBD1 aligns across 10 bases. CDR3 length: 14 residues. The V segment lost 7 bases and the J segment 9 bases; nucleotides outside the gene matches: 7. Germline CDR1 reads SGHTS; CDR2 reads YDEGEE.

The V and J genes are TRBV19 and TRBJ2-2; 11 bases line up with TRBD2. Germline CDR1 LNHDA, CDR2 SQIVND (reference sequence). V lost 7 bases to trimming and J lost 6 bases; unmatched junction nucleotides: 10. The CDR3 is 16 residues long. CDR3 sequence: CASKPLAGGRSGELFF. The CDR3, as DNA: TGTGCCAGTAAACCCCTAGCGGGGGGTAGGTCCGGGGAGCTGTTTTTT. The full variable domain, rest sourced from reference TRBV19 and TRBJ2-2, is DGGITQSPKYLFRKEGQNVTLSCEQNLNHDAMYWYRQDPGQGLRLIYYSQIVNDFQKGDIAEGYSVSREKKESFPLTVTSAQKNPTAFYLCASKPLAGGRSGELFFGEGSRLTVL.

V and J are TRBV5-1 and TRBJ2-7; D is possibly TRBD2 (6 bases). Germline V CDR1 and CDR2: SGHRS, YFSETQ. This CDR3 region has 16 residues. The ends were cut back, 2 bases at V and 6 bases at J, with 21 bases in the middle. The CDR3 loop is CASSFTSPPPPIEQYF. DNA of the CDR3: TGCGCCAGCAGCTTTACTAGCCCACCGCCCCCTATCGAGCAGTACTTC.

The rearrangement links TRBV19 to TRBJ1-4; D ambiguous. The CDR3 is 14 residues long. V dropped 1 base and J dropped 8 bases, with 11 bases sitting between them. Germline CDR1 and CDR2: LNHDA and SQIVND (reference sequence). The CDR3 nucleotides read TGTGCCAGTAGTATAGGGCAGGCGAGCGAAAAACTGTTTTTT. Encoded protein: CASSIGQASEKLFF.

This sequence joins TRBV18 and TRBJ2-2; D may be TRBD1 (5 bases). CDR1 and CDR2 (germline): KGHSH, LQKENI. Deletions cut 0 bases from V and 8 bases from J, with 7 bases between. The length of the CDR3 is 13 residues. As DNA, the CDR3 is TGTGCCAGCTCACCACCTCAGGGAGGGGAGCTGTTTTTT. Amino acids: CASSPPQGGELFF. Full variable domain (rest looked up from reference TRBV18 and TRBJ2-2): NAGVMQNPRHLVRRRGQEARLRCSPMKGHSHVYWYRQLPEEGLKFMVYLQKENIIDESGMPKERFSAEFPKEGPSILRIQQVVRGDSAAYFCASSPPQGGELFFGEGSRLTVL.

J is TRBJ2-7 and V is TRBV19; the D gene is possibly TRBD1 (5 bases). V was cut by 6 bases and J by 4 bases, with 13 bases left in between. The length of the CDR3 is 13 residues. Germline V CDR1 and CDR2: LNHDA, SQIVND (reference sequence). In nucleotides, the CDR3 is TGTGCCAGTAGCCCGACAGTTCATTACGAGCAGTACTTC. Residues: CASSPTVHYEQYF.

This clone occurred a few times. The chain carries TRBV6-6 and TRBJ2-7; 7 nucleotides align to TRBD2. The CDR3 is 14 residues long. Germline CDR1 reads MNHNY; CDR2 reads SVGAGI (reference sequence). V shed 1 base, J shed 3 bases, and the junction held 3 bases outside the gene matches. In DNA form, the CDR3 reads TGTGCCAGCAGTTACTACCAGCGGGACTACGAGCAGTACTTC. Translating it yields CASSYYQRDYEQYF.

This chain joins TRBV7-2 and TRBJ1-3; D is ambiguous. The CDR3 is 15 residues long. Germline CDR1 SGHTA, CDR2 FQGNSA. Trimming left V 3 bases short and J 0 bases short, with 9 bases between. In DNA form, the CDR3 reads TGTGCCAGCAGCTTGGGGATCTTCTCTGGAAACACCATATATTTT. It codes for CASSLGIFSGNTIYF.

Comments on this clone: One end of the junction fails to match germline, which may point to a read error. The chain employs TRBV5-4 and TRBJ1-2; no clear D gene. The CDR3 has 15 residues. Germline assignment: CDR1 SGHNT and CDR2 YYREEE (reference sequence). CDR3 DNA: TGTGCCGGCAGCTTGGTGGATACTAGCGGCTATGGCTACACCTTC. As protein: CAGSLVDTSGYGYTF.

The chain combines TRBV2 with TRBJ2-1; maybe TRBD2 (5 bases). The CDR3 is made up of 13 amino acids. The V gene lost 2 bases and the J gene lost 5 bases, with 7 bases spanning the gap. Germline V gives CDR1 SNHLY, CDR2 FYNNEI. Here the CDR3 reads CASSESGNNEQFF. For the CDR3, the DNA is TGTGCCAGCAGTGAATCGGGGAACAATGAGCAGTTCTTC.

This chain links TRBV18 with TRBJ1-1; 9 bases map to TRBD1. After removal of 3 bases from V and 0 bases from J, the junction contained 2 bases not matched to a gene. CDR3 length: 15 amino acids. Germline V CDR1 and CDR2: KGHSH, LQKENI. This chain's CDR3 is CASSPTGGLNTEAFF. CDR3 nucleotides: TGTGCCAGCTCACCGACAGGGGGGTTGAACACTGAAGCTTTCTTT.

The chain has TRBV4-3 and TRBJ1-1; the D gene is possibly TRBD1 (6 bases). The CDR3 runs to 14 residues. The germline CDR1 and CDR2 sequences are LGHNA and YSLEER. With 4 bases removed from V and 3 bases from J, the gap between germline ends came to 12 bases. The CDR3 is CASSPRGLYTEAFF. The CDR3 DNA reads as TGCGCCAGCAGCCCCAGGGGCCTCTACACTGAAGCTTTCTTT.

This clone is medium-sized. The rearrangement links TRBV6-1 to TRBJ2-3, with 7 positions matching TRBD2. The length of the CDR3 is 13 residues. Germline V gives CDR1 MNHNS, CDR2 SASEGT. J was trimmed by 7 bases and V by 7 bases; bases with no gene match: 8. The CDR3 sequence is CASMGGGVNTQYF. In DNA form, the CDR3 reads TGTGCCAGCATGGGGGGGGGTGTGAATACGCAGTATTTT.

The gene calls are TRBV6-5 and TRBJ1-2; D remains ambiguous. This CDR3 is 14 amino acids long. CDR1 and CDR2 from the germline V gene are MNHEY and SVGAGI. V lost 0 bases to trimming and J lost 3 bases, with 8 bases between them. Here the CDR3 DNA reads TGTGCCAGCAGTTACTCGGGCAGCTACTATGGCTACACCTTC. It encodes CASSYSGSYYGYTF.

This chain uses TRBV5-5 with TRBJ1-1, with no clear D. This CDR3 comprises 14 residues. Germline assignment: CDR1 SGHKS and CDR2 YYEKEE (reference sequence). Trimming took 2 bases from V and 3 from J, leaving 11 bases between them. The CDR3 sequence is CASSLSELYTEAFF. As DNA, the CDR3 is TGTGCCAGCAGCTTAAGTGAGTTGTACACTGAAGCTTTCTTT.

This clone has more than one count but fewer than ten. The rearrangement links TRBV5-4 to TRBJ2-5; D might be TRBD1 (6 bases). CDR3 length equals 14 residues. With 6 bases removed from V and 3 bases from J, the gap between germline ends came to 15 bases. CDR1 is SGHNT and CDR2 is YYREEE in the germline V gene (reference sequence). In DNA, the CDR3 is TGTGCCAGCAACCTACAACAGGGAGAAGAGACCCAGTACTTC. It encodes CASNLQQGEETQYF.

The chain combines TRBV9 with TRBJ2-1; no clear D gene. CDR1 and CDR2 from the germline V gene are SGDLS and YYNGEE. CDR3 length: 12 amino acids. Deletions cut 0 bases from V and 6 bases from J, with 4 bases between. The CDR3 is CASSVGFNEQFF. The CDR3 region has the DNA TGTGCCAGCAGCGTAGGGTTCAATGAGCAGTTCTTC.

This sequence joins TRBV2 and TRBJ2-1; 11 bases agree with TRBD2. CDR1 is SNHLY and CDR2 is FYNNEI in the germline V gene. J gave up 8 bases and V 2 bases, and 5 bases lay outside the gene matches. The CDR3 runs 15 residues. Written as DNA, the CDR3 is TGTGCCAGCAGTGAATGGACTAGCGGGTCCGATGAGCAGTTCTTC. Encoded protein: CASSEWTSGSDEQFF.

This chain uses TRBV5-6 with TRBJ2-7; the D gene could be TRBD1 or TRBD2 (5 bases each). The germline CDR1 and CDR2 sequences are SGHDT and YYEEEE. Trimming left V 4 bases short and J 6 bases short, with 11 bases between. The length of the CDR3 is 12 residues. Here the CDR3 reads CASSPGTSEQYF. The CDR3 coding sequence is TGTGCCAGCAGCCCGGGGACGTCCGAGCAGTACTTC.

The chain carries TRBV7-2 and TRBJ1-1; tentatively, D is TRBD1 (5 bases). V lost 1 base to trimming and J lost 5 bases, with 14 bases between them. CDR1 is SGHTA, CDR2 FQGNSA, per germline. The CDR3 sequence is 15 residues long. The CDR3 region is CASSLVVTGKTEAFF. The CDR3 DNA follows: TGTGCCAGCAGCTTAGTAGTTACAGGAAAAACTGAAGCTTTCTTT.

The rearrangement links TRBV28 to TRBJ2-7; D not resolved. This CDR3 spans 12 amino acids. Trimming shortened V by 8 bases and J by 3 bases, and 11 bases separated the two germline ends. Germline V CDR1 and CDR2: MDHEN, SYDVKM. The CDR3 loop reads CASFGSGYEQYF. Written as DNA, the CDR3 is TGTGCCAGCTTCGGATCTGGCTACGAGCAGTACTTC.